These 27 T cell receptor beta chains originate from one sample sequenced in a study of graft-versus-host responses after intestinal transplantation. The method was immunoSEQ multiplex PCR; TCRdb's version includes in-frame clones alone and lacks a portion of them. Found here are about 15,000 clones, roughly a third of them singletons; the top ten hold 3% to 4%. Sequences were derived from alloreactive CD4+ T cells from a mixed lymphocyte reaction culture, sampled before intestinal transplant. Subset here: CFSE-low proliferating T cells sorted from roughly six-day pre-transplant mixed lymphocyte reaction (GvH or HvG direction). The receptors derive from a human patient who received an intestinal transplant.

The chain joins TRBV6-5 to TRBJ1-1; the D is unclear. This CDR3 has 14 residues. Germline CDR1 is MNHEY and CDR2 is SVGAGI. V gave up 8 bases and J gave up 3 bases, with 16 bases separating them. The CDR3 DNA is TGTGCCAGCGGCTTTATGGGCACCTACACTGAAGCTTTCTTT. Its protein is CASGFMGTYTEAFF.

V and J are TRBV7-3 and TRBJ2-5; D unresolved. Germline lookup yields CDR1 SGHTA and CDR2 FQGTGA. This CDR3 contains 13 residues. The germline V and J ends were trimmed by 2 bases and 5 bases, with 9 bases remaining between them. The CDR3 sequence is CASSLDSWETQYF. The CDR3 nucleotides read TGTGCCAGCAGCTTAGATAGCTGGGAGACCCAGTACTTC.

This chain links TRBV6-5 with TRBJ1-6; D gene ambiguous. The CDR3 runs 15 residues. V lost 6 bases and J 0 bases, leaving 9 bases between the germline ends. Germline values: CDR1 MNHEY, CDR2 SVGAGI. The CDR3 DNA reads TGTGCCAGCAGCCGGGGAAGCTCCTATAATTCACCCCTCCACTTT. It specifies CASSRGSSYNSPLHF.

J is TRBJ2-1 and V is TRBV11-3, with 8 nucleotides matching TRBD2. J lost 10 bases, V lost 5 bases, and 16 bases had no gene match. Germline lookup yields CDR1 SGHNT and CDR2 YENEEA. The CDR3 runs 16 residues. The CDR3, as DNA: TGTGCCAGCAGCCCCGGGGGCTGGACTAGCTTGGACGAGCAGTTCTTC. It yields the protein CASSPGGWTSLDEQFF. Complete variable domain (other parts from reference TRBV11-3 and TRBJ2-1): EAGVVQSPRYKIIEKKQPVAFWCNPISGHNTLYWYLQNLGQGPELLIRYENEEAVDDSQLPKDRFSAERLKGVDSTLKIQPAELGDSAVYLCASSPGGWTSLDEQFFGPGTRLTVL.

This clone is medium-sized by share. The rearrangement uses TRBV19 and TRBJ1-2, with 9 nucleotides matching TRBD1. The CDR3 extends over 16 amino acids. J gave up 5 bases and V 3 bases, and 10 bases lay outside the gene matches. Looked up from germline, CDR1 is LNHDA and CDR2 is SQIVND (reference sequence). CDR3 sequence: CASSILNRGRLYGYTF. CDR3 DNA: TGTGCCAGTAGTATCTTGAACAGGGGGCGACTGTATGGCTACACCTTC.

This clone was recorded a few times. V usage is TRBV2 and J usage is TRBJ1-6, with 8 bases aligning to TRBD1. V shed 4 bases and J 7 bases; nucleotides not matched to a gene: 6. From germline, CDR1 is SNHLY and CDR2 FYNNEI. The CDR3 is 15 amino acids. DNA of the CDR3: TGTGCCAGCAGTGGACAGGGGTTGTGGAATTCACCCCTCCACTTT. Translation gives CASSGQGLWNSPLHF.

The CDR3 nucleotides read TGCGCCAGCAGCTTGGTCGAGGTTGGCACAGATACGCAGTATTTT. The encoded protein is CASSLVEVGTDTQYF. J is TRBJ2-3 and V is TRBV5-1; D not resolved. This CDR3 has 15 residues. Germline V CDR1 and CDR2: SGHRS, YFSETQ. Trimming took 0 bases from V and 1 from J, leaving 9 bases between them. The full variable domain, its missing parts supplied by reference TRBV5-1 and TRBJ2-3, is KAGVTQTPRYLIKTRGQQVTLSCSPISGHRSVSWYQQTPGQGLQFLFEYFSETQRNKGNFPGRFSGRQFSNSRSEMNVSTLELGDSALYLCASSLVEVGTDTQYFGPGTRLTVL.

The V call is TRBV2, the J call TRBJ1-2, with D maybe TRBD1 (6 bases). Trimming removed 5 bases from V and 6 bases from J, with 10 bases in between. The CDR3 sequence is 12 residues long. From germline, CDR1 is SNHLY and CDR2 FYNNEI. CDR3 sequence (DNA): TGTGCCAGCAGTCAGGGGTGGGATGGCTACACCTTC. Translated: CASSQGWDGYTF.

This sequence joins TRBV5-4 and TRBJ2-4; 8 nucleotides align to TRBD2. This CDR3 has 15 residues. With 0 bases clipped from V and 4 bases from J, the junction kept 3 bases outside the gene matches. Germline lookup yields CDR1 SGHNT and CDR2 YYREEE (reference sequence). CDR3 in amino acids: CASSLVAGGKNIQYF. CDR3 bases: TGTGCCAGCAGCTTGGTGGCGGGAGGAAAAAACATTCAGTACTTC.

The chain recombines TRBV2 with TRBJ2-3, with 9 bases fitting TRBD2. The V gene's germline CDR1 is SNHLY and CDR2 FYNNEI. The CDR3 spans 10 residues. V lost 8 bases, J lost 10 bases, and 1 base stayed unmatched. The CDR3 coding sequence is TGTGCCAGCCGACTAGCGGCGCAGTATTTT. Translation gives CASRLAAQYF.

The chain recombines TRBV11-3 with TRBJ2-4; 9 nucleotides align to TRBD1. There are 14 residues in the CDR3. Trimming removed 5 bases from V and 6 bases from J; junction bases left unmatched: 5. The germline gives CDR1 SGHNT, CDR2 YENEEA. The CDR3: CASSATGGLNIQYF. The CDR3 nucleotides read TGTGCCAGCAGCGCAACAGGGGGCTTAAACATTCAGTACTTC.

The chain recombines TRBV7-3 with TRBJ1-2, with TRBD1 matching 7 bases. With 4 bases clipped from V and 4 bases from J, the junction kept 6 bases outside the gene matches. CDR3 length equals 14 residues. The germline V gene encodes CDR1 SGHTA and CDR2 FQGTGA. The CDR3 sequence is CASSSRGTVYGYTF. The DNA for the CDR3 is TGTGCCAGCAGCTCTCGAGGGACAGTCTATGGCTACACCTTC.

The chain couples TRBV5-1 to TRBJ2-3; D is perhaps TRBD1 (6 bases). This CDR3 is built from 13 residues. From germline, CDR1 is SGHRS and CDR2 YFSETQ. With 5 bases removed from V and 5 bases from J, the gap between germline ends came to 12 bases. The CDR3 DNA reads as TGCGCCAGCAGTGGTCAGGGGATAGATACGCAGTATTTT. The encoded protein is CASSGQGIDTQYF.

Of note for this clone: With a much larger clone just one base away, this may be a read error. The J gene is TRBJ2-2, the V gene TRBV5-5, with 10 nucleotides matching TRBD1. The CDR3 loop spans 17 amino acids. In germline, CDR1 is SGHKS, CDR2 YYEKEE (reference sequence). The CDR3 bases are TGTGCCAGCAGCTCCAGGACCGGGACAGGGGAGGGCGGGGTGCTGTTTTTT. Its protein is CASSSRTGTGEGGVLFF. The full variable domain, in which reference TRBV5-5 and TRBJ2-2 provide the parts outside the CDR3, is DAGVTQSPTHLIKTRGQQVTLRCSPISGHKSVSWYQQVLGQGPQFIFQYYEKEERGRGNFPDRFSARQFPNYSSELNVNALLLGDSALYLCASSSRTGTGEGGVLFFGEGSRLTVL.

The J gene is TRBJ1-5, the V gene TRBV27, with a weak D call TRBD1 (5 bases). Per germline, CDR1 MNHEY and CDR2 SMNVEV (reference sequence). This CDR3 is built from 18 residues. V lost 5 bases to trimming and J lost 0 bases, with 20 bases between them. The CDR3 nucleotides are TGTGCCAGCAGTCCCCGGGGGAGACGTCAGTATAGCAATCAGCCCCAGCATTTT. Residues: CASSPRGRRQYSNQPQHF.

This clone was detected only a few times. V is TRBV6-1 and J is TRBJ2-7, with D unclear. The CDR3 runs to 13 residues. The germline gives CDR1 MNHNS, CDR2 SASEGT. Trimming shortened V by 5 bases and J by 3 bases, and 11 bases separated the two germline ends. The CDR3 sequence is CASSRDADYEQYF. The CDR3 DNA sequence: TGTGCCAGCAGTCGTGACGCGGACTACGAGCAGTACTTC.

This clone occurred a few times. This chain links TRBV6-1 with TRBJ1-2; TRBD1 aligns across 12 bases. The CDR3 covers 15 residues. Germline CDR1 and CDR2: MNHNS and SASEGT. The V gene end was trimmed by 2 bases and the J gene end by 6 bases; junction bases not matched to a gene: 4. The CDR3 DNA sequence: TGTGCCAGCAGTGAACCGGGACAGGGGGCGCATGGCTACACCTTC. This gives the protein CASSEPGQGAHGYTF.

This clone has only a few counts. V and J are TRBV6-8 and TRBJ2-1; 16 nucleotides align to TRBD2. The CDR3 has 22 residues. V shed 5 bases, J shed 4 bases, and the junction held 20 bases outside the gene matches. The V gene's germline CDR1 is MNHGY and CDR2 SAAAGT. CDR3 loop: CASSKPSSSGLAGGHWYNEQFF. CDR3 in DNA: TGTGCCAGCAGTAAACCGAGCAGTTCGGGACTAGCGGGGGGGCATTGGTACAATGAGCAGTTCTTC.

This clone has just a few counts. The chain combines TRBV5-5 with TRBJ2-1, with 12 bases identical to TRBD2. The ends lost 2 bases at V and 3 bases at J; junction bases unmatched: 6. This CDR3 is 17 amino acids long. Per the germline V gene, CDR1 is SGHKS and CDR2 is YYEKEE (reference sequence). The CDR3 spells CASSLSLAGGLYNEQFF. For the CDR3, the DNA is TGTGCCAGCAGCTTATCGCTAGCGGGGGGGCTCTACAATGAGCAGTTCTTC.

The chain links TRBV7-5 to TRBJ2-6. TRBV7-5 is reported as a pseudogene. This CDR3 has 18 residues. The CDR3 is CARKAHLSRQSRANVLTF. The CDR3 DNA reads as TGTGCCAGAAAAGCGCATTTAAGTAGACAAAGTCGGGCCAACGTCCTGACTTTC.

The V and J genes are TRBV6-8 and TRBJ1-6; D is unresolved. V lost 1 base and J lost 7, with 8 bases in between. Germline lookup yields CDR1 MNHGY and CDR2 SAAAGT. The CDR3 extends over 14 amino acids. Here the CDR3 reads CASSYFRLNSPLHF. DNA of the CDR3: TGTGCCAGCAGTTACTTTCGACTAAATTCACCCCTCCACTTT.

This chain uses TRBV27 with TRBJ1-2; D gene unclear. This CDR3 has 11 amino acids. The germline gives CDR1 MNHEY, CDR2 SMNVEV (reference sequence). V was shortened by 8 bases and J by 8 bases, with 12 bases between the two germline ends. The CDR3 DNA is TGTGCCAGCGGGGAAAAGAACGGCTACACCTTC. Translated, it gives CASGEKNGYTF.

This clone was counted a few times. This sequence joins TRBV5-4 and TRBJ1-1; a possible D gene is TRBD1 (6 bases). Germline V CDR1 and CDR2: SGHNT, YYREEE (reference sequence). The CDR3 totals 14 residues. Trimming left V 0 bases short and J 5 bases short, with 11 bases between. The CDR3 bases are TGTGCCAGCAGCTTGGTAAACAGGGAAACTGAAGCTTTCTTT. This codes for CASSLVNRETEAFF.

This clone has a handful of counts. The CDR3 region is CASSRRGPSYNEQFF. In DNA form, the CDR3 reads TGTGCCAGCAGCCGGAGGGGGCCCTCCTACAATGAGCAGTTCTTC. The chain links TRBV4-2 to TRBJ2-1, with a weak D call TRBD1 (7 bases). Germline CDR1 and CDR2: LGHNA and YNFKEQ. The CDR3 totals 15 residues. V lost 4 bases and J 0 bases, leaving 10 bases between the germline ends.

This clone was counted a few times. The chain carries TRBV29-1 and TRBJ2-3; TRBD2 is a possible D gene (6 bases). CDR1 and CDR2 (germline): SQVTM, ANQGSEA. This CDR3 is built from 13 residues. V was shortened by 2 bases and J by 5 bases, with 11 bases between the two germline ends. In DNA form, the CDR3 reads TGCAGCGTTGAACGGCAGGGACTAGATACGCAGTATTTT. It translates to CSVERQGLDTQYF.

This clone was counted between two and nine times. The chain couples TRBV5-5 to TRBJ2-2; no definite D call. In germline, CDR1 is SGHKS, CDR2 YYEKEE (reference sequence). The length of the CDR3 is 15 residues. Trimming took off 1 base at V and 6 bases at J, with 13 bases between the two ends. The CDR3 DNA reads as TGTGCCAGCAGCTTGAGGATTCTCGTCGCCGGGGAGCTGTTTTTT. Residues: CASSLRILVAGELFF.

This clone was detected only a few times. CDR3 residues: CASSSGRNSPLHF. CDR3 nucleotides: TGTGCCAGCAGTTCGGGTAGGAATTCACCCCTCCACTTT. The genes are TRBV27 and TRBJ1-6, with D unresolved. The CDR3 consists of 13 residues. V lost 4 bases to trimming and J lost 7 bases, with 8 bases between them. Germline CDR1 reads MNHEY; CDR2 reads SMNVEV (reference sequence).